The sequence of this T cell receptor (beta chain) was determined in a study of radiation and T cells in renal cell carcinoma. Study-wide background: Nephrectomy followed 15 Gy stereotactic body radiation by 4 weeks.

Overall study results and limits: In blood, top tumor clones expanded by 2 weeks, shrinking by 4.

As for time point: blood 2 weeks post-SBRT. Stated treatment: 15 Gy SBRT to primary tumor, nephrectomy 4 weeks later. The patient's renal cell carcinoma had clear cell pathology. V lost 5 bases and J lost 4, with 6 bases in between. The CDR3 loop spans 11 amino acids. The germline gives CDR1 SGHTA, CDR2 FQGNSA. Using immunoSEQ multiplex PCR, the repertoire was profiled, and TCRdb retains in-frame clones only, with some absent. The table lists 120,000 or so clones, about 81% of them singletons, with roughly 5% in the top ten. A note on this clone: Its matching antigen is unknown.

The receptor's source is a man aged 50 to 60 with renal cell carcinoma. This chain links TRBV7-2 with TRBJ2-7; D call uncertain. Sequencing was performed on blood, taken from a patient whose treatment included radiotherapy and nephrectomy. The CDR3 is CASSGFYEQYF. CDR3 bases: TGTGCCAGCAGCGGGTTTTACGAGCAGTACTTC.